This T cell receptor beta chain was retrieved from a study of radiotherapy plus CTLA-4 blockade in lung cancer. The V gene lost 6 bases and the J gene lost 5 bases, with 15 bases spanning the gap. From germline, CDR1 is WNHNN and CDR2 SYGVQD (reference sequence). There are 14 residues in the CDR3. TCRdb's copy holds only in-frame clones and misses some; the assay was immunoSEQ multiplex PCR. This sample has just under 60,000 clones; around 80% occur once, and the top ten carry less than 4.5%. The chain joins TRBV10-1 to TRBJ2-3; a weak D match, TRBD1 (6 bases). The TCR originated in a human donor with non-small cell lung cancer who had a partial response to radiotherapy plus ipilimumab. Sequenced material: peripheral blood, taken from a patient treated with radiotherapy plus ipilimumab. The chain's CDR3 is CASSPLGRGDTQYF. CDR3 sequence (DNA): TGCGCCAGCAGCCCTCTGGGCAGGGGAGATACGCAGTATTTT.